The 8 T cell receptor beta chains below all came from one sample that was sequenced in a study of blood T cell repertoires in COVID-19. TCRdb's table, derived via immunoSEQ multiplex PCR, lists solely in-frame clones and lacks some. This sample has 94,000 or so clones, with approximately 90% found just once. Specimen: peripheral blood. The source of these receptors is a woman older than 75 with active COVID-19.

The rearrangement uses TRBV2 and TRBJ2-4; 7 nucleotides agree with TRBD2. V shed 7 bases and J 12 bases; nucleotides not matched to a gene: 6. Germline assignment: CDR1 SNHLY and CDR2 FYNNEI. The CDR3 consists of 11 residues. The CDR3 loop reads CASTNRDYQYF. The CDR3 coding sequence is TGTGCCAGCACCAACCGGGACTATCAGTACTTC.

The chain joins TRBV2 to TRBJ1-1; TRBD1 is a possible D gene (5 bases). Germline lookup yields CDR1 SNHLY and CDR2 FYNNEI. Trimming cost V 8 bases and J 5 bases, with 12 bases left between them. This CDR3 is built from 12 residues. The CDR3 DNA sequence: TGTGCCAGCTCAGGGTCGGGTACTGAAGCTTTCTTT. Residues: CASSGSGTEAFF.

This chain connects TRBV6-5 to TRBJ2-5, with TRBD2 matching over 14 bases. The J call may be faulty, since TRBJ2-7 better matches the DNA end. Germline CDR1 reads MNHEY; CDR2 reads SVGAGI. There are 16 residues in the CDR3. The DNA for the CDR3 is TGTGCCAGCAGTTACTCGGGACTAGCGGGAGCTCGCGAGCAGTACTTC. Protein product: CASSYSGLAGAREQYF.

This clone was detected only once. The chain uses TRBV11-3 and TRBJ2-3, with D unresolved. There are 14 residues in the CDR3. Germline assignment: CDR1 SGHNT and CDR2 YENEEA. The V and J ends lost 3 bases and 6 bases respectively, with 13 bases between them. The CDR3 spells CASSFLSRADTQYF. CDR3 DNA: TGTGCCAGCAGCTTCCTTTCGAGAGCCGATACGCAGTATTTT. The complete variable domain, with remaining parts taken from reference TRBV11-3 and TRBJ2-3, reads EAGVVQSPRYKIIEKKQPVAFWCNPISGHNTLYWYLQNLGQGPELLIRYENEEAVDDSQLPKDRFSAERLKGVDSTLKIQPAELGDSAVYLCASSFLSRADTQYFGPGTRLTVL.

This chain uses TRBV18 with TRBJ2-7, with D possibly TRBD1 on 6 matching bases. This CDR3 is 15 amino acids long. Trimming left V 3 bases short and J 0 bases short, with 12 bases between. CDR1 KGHSH and CDR2 LQKENI come from the germline V gene. The CDR3 DNA follows: TGTGCCAGCTCACCTGCAGGGGACACCTCCTACGAGCAGTACTTC. Amino acids: CASSPAGDTSYEQYF. Drawing the rest from reference TRBV18 and TRBJ2-7, the complete variable domain is NAGVMQNPRHLVRRRGQEARLRCSPMKGHSHVYWYRQLPEEGLKFMVYLQKENIIDESGMPKERFSAEFPKEGPSILRIQQVVRGDSAAYFCASSPAGDTSYEQYFGPGTRLTVT.

V gene TRBV5-1 combines with J gene TRBJ2-3, with D perhaps matching TRBD1 (7 bases). V was cut by 2 bases and J by 8 bases, with 18 bases left in between. Germline-derived CDR1 and CDR2 are SGHRS and YFSETQ. The CDR3 is 15 amino acids. The CDR3 DNA reads as TGCGCCAGCAGCTTACTAGCAGGGGGGCGCGGTACGCAGTATTTT. It yields the protein CASSLLAGGRGTQYF.

The chain is built from TRBV28 and TRBJ2-7; the D gene is possibly TRBD2 (6 bases). Looked up from germline, CDR1 is MDHEN and CDR2 is SYDVKM. The CDR3 covers 14 residues. The V end was cut by 6 bases, the J end by 0 bases, with 12 bases between. The CDR3 region has the DNA TGTGCCAGCAGCGAGACTAGTCCCTCCTACGAGCAGTACTTC. It codes for CASSETSPSYEQYF.

V is TRBV21-1 and J is TRBJ2-7; whether TRBD2, the table's D call, matches the DNA was not checked. TRBV21-1 is reported as a pseudogene. This CDR3 has 17 amino acids. CDR3 amino acids: CASSKFVGTRKAYEQYF. The DNA for the CDR3 is TGTGCCAGCAGCAAATTCGTCGGTACGCGAAAAGCGTACGAGCAGTACTTC.